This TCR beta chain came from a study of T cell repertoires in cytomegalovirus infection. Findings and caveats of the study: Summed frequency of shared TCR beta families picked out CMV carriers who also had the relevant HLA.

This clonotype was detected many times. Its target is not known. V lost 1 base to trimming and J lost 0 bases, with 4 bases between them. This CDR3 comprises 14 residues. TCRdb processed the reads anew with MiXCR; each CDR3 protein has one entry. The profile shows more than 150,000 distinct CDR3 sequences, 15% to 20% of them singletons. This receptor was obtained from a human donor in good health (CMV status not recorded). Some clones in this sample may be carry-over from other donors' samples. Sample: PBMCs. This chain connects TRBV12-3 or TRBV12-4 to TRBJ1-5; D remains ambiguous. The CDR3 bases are TGTGCCAGCAGTTTAGGCCGTAGCAATCAGCCCCAGCATTTT. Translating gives CASSLGRSNQPQHF.